The 8 T cell receptor beta chains below were found in one sample sequenced in a study of shared clonotypes between healthy human individuals (dated by TCRdb to 2019 to 2021). The library was made by the immunoSEQ multiplex PCR assay. Sourced from immuneACCESS, this table was stored by TCRdb with only in-frame sequences that have V and J called. A share of the clones is absent; for the studies checked, an unresolved V gene accounts for under half, and the remainder has no known explanation. For this sample there are more than 550,000 clones; roughly 91% appear just once. 34% of the sample belongs to the ten largest clones. Sequencing was performed on memory CD8+ T cells from PBMCs. Interpreted using the paper, the cell subset or site label stands for: CD45RO+ cells pooled with CCR7-negative TemRA cells. Receptors were obtained from a man younger than 35 in good health. Some clones in this sample may be carry-over from other donors' samples.

V gene TRBV7-2 combines with J gene TRBJ2-4; 7 nucleotides agree with TRBD2. CDR1 is SGHTA and CDR2 is FQGNSA in the germline V gene. The CDR3 contains 18 residues. Trimming at V came to 1 base and at J to 2 bases, leaving 11 bases not matched to a gene. This CDR3 reads CASSLGAVAGVTKNIQYF. The CDR3 DNA is TGTGCCAGCAGCTTAGGGGCGGTGGCGGGAGTAACCAAAAACATTCAGTACTTC.

The chain couples TRBV4-1 to TRBJ1-1, with D perhaps matching TRBD1 (5 bases). Trimming removed 2 bases from V and 3 bases from J, with 7 bases in between. Germline-derived CDR1 and CDR2 are MGHRA and YSYEKL. This CDR3 region has 13 residues. Here the CDR3 DNA reads TGCGCCAGCAGCCAAACGGGGGACACTGAAGCTTTCTTT. Its protein is CASSQTGDTEAFF.

The chain joins TRBV29-1 to TRBJ2-1; D not certain. The CDR3 loop spans 13 amino acids. CDR1 and CDR2 (germline): SQVTM, ANQGSEA. V lost 5 bases and J lost 2, with 10 bases in between. The CDR3 DNA reads TGCAGCGTTTTTCCAGGCCCCTACAATGAGCAGTTCTTC. Encoded protein: CSVFPGPYNEQFF.

V is TRBV28 and J is TRBJ2-1; perhaps TRBD2 as D (6 bases). The germline V gene encodes CDR1 MDHEN and CDR2 SYDVKM. The CDR3 runs to 15 residues. Trimming shortened V by 5 bases and J by 0 bases, and 11 bases separated the two germline ends. The CDR3 nucleotides are TGTGCCAGCAGTAAAGCGGGCACCTCCTACAATGAGCAGTTCTTC. This gives the protein CASSKAGTSYNEQFF.

The chain joins TRBV11-2 to TRBJ2-3, with 7 positions matching TRBD1. CDR3 length equals 13 residues. In germline, CDR1 is SGHAT, CDR2 FQNNGV. Trimming cost V 5 bases and J 5 bases; bases outside gene matches: 4. The CDR3 DNA sequence: TGTGCCAGCAGCCGACAGGGTCGAGATACGCAGTATTTT. Encoded protein: CASSRQGRDTQYF.

The rearrangement uses TRBV7-9 and TRBJ2-7; 13 bases map to TRBD2. There are 16 residues in the CDR3. CDR1 SEHNR and CDR2 FQNEAQ come from the germline V gene (reference sequence). Trimming cost V 3 bases and J 0 bases; bases outside gene matches: 2. CDR3 bases: TGTGCCAGCAGCTTGGGACTAGCGGGGAACTCCTACGAGCAGTACTTC. Its protein is CASSLGLAGNSYEQYF.

This clone was picked up one time. The chain joins TRBV10-3 to TRBJ2-3, with 8 bases fitting TRBD2. V dropped 0 bases and J dropped 6; count of bases not matched to a gene: 11. The CDR3 spans 17 residues. Germline V gives CDR1 ENHRY, CDR2 SYGVKD. The CDR3 region is CAISESRAGVGKDTQYF. The CDR3 bases are TGTGCCATCAGTGAGTCCCGAGCGGGAGTGGGTAAGGATACGCAGTATTTT.

The rearrangement links TRBV19 to TRBJ2-7; tentative D call: TRBD2 (6 bases). V lost 3 bases and J lost 2, with 11 bases in between. Germline V gives CDR1 LNHDA, CDR2 SQIVND (reference sequence). The CDR3 runs 14 residues. In nucleotides, the CDR3 is TGTGCCAGTAGTATGGTGAGCGGGCCCTACGAGCAGTACTTC. It translates to CASSMVSGPYEQYF.